This T cell receptor beta chain was obtained from a study of T cell responses to AZD1222 COVID-19 vaccine (dated by TCRdb to the early 2020s). Study-level background: TCR sequencing was performed for roughly 240 trial participants, of whom about 200 were given two doses of AZD1222 and some 26 were given two doses of MenACWY control vaccine. Trial participants were enrolled by age into 18-55, 56-69 and 70-plus year subgroups, with roughly 160, 29 and 62 TCR-sequenced participants respectively.

Based on the germline V gene (reference sequence), the CDR1 and CDR2 sequences are SGHKS and YYEKEE. Spanning cysteine to phenylalanine, the CDR3 consists of 16 amino acids. Only the CDR3 DNA stays, 48 bases, in frame from base 1. A distance of 13 bases separates the germline ends of V and J, which lose 0 bases and 1 base respectively. Study-wide conclusions, independent of this receptor: After two AZD1222 doses, both the breadth and the depth of spike-specific TCRs were significantly higher than at day 0 and than in MenACWY recipients. In the small 56-69-year group, the increase in depth fell short of significance, most likely because of low power. The whole spike protein was spanned by vaccine-associated CD4 TCRs, and dominant responses were seen in regions 160-218 and 743-854. Conclusions about previously exposed vaccinees were limited because only a handful of AZD1222 recipients were SARS-CoV-2 seropositive at baseline. Because no day 14 peak-response samples were available, repertoires were characterized only after the peak T cell response. Participants were mostly white British, with more females than males. The authors suggested clonal diversity may have been underestimated. Nearly half of unique spike-specific TCRs reportedly recognized epitopes outside regions mutated in the B.1.351 and B.1.1.7 variants.

Notes on this clone: No antigen is known for it. Base qualities are not provided; no much larger clone lies one nucleotide away.

This sample's time point label indicates: about 28 days (+/-7) after the second vaccine dose. Because spike-specific TCR depth and breadth did not differ between the two schedules, AZD1222 recipients who got a second dose at roughly 4 weeks were pooled with those who got a second dose at roughly 12 weeks. Samples from vaccinated people were obtained from the UK trials COV001 and COV002, which included a single-blind randomized controlled phase 2/3 trial of AZD1222 (ChAdOx1 nCoV-19) in healthy adults. For TCRbeta chain sequencing, PBMC samples were collected from trial participants at day 0 and at day 28 after the second dose. The CDR3 regions of human TCRbeta chains were analyzed by immunosequencing. The study's processing was this. Repertoire TCRs were checked for matches against a reference library of SARS-CoV-2-specific TCRs that had been generated using the MIRA antigen-specificity platform. Breadth was defined as the fraction of unique TCRs that were SARS-CoV-2-associated, and depth was defined as the fraction of total T cells that were SARS-CoV-2-associated. Using the MIRA data, each spike-specific TCR was mapped to the spike region that the TCR reacts to and placed in a CD4 or CD8 class. Log10-transformed breadth and depth values were compared by one-way ANOVA with Sidak's multiple comparisons tests. This is the immuneACCESS table as TCRdb keeps it, with only in-frame sequences that have V and J called. A part of the clones is gone; compared with another copy, unresolved V genes explain less than half, and the rest is unexplained. V, J and clone size reflect that table, while D and trimming were determined from the DNA. Recorded for this sample are some 200,000 clones; approximately 90% of them occurred a single time. The ten biggest clones cover approximately 26% of the sample.

This specimen consisted of peripheral blood, obtained 28 days after the second AZD1222 dose. This clonotype originated in an adult who received the AZD1222 COVID-19 vaccine. The chain is assembled from TRBV5-5 and TRBJ2-5, with TRBD2 as a weak D call on 6 bases. The CDR3 in this case is CASSLASGLSQETQYF. The DNA sequence follows: TGTGCCAGCAGCTTGGCGTCGGGACTTTCCCAAGAGACCCAGTACTTC.